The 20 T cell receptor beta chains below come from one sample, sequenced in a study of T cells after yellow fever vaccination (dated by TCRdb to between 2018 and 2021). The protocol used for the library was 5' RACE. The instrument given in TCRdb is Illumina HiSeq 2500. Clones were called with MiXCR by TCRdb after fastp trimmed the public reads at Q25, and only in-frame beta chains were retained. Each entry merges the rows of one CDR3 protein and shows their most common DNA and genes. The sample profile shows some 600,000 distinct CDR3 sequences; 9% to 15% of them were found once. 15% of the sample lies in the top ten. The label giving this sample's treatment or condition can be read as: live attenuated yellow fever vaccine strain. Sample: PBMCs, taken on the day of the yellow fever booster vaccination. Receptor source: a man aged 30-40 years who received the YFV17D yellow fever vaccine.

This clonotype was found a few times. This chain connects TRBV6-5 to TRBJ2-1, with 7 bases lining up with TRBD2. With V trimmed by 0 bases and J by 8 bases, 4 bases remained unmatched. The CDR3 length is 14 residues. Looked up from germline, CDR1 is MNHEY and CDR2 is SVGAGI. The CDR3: CASSYSFREDEQFF. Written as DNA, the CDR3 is TGTGCCAGCAGTTACTCTTTCCGGGAGGATGAGCAGTTCTTC.

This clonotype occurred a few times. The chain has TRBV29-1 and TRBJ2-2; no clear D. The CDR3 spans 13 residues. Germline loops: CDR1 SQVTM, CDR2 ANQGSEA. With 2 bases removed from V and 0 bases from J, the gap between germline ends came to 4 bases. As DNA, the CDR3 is TGCAGCGTTGAACTGCCGAACACCGGGGAGCTGTTTTTT. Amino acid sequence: CSVELPNTGELFF.

The CDR3 reads CASSLAGGDSANEQFF. CDR3 DNA sequence: TGCGCCAGCAGCTTGGCCGGGGGTGATTCGGCCAATGAGCAGTTCTTC. V and J are TRBV5-1 and TRBJ2-1; maybe TRBD2 (6 bases). The V gene's germline CDR1 is SGHRS and CDR2 YFSETQ. V lost 0 bases and J 6 bases, leaving 16 bases between the germline ends. This CDR3 spans 16 amino acids.

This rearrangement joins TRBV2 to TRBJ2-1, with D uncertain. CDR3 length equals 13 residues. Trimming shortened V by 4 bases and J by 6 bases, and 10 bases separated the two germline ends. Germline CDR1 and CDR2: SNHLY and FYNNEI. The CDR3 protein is CASSGNFGNEQFF. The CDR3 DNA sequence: TGTGCCAGCAGTGGTAATTTTGGCAATGAGCAGTTCTTC. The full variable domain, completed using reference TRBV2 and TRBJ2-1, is EPEVTQTPSHQVTQMGQEVILRCVPISNHLYFYWYRQILGQKVEFLVSFYNNEISEKSEIFDDQFSVERPDGSNFTLKIRSTKLEDSAMYFCASSGNFGNEQFFGPGTRLTVL.

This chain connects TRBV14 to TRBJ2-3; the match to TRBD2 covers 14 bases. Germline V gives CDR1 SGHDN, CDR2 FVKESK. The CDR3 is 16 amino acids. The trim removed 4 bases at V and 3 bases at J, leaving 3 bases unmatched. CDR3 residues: CASSPWTSGRTDTQYF. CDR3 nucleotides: TGTGCCAGCAGCCCGTGGACTAGCGGGAGGACAGATACGCAGTATTTT.

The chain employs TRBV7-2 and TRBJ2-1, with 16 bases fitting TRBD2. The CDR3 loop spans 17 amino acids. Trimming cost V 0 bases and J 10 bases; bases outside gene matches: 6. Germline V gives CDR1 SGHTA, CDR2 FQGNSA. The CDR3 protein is CASSLAPGTSGRAEQFF. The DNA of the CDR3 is TGTGCCAGCAGCTTAGCCCCCGGGACTAGCGGGAGGGCCGAGCAGTTCTTC.

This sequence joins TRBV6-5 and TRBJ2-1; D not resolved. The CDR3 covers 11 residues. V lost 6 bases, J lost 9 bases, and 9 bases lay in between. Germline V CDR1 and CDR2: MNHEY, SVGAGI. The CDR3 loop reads CASRPLGEQFF. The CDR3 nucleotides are TGTGCCAGCAGGCCCCTCGGTGAGCAGTTCTTC.

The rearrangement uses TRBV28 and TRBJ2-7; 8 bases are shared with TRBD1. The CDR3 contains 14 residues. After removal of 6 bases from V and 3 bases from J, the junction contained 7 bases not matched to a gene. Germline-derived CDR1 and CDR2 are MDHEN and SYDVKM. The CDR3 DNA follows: TGTGCCAGCAGAGCACAGGGGGGCCTCTACGAGCAGTACTTC. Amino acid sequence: CASRAQGGLYEQYF.

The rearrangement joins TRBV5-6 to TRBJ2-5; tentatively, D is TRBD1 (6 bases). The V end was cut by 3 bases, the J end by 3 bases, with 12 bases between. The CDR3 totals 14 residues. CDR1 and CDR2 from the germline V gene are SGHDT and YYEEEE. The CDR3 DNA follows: TGTGCCAGCAGCTCTTGGACAGCCAAAGAGACCCAGTACTTC. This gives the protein CASSSWTAKETQYF.

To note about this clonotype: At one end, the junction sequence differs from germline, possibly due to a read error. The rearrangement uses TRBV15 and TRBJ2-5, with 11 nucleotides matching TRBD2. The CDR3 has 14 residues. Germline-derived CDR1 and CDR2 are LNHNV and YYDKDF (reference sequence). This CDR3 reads CATSGDLAGGTQYF. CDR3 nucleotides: TGTGCCACCAGCGGAGACCTAGCGGGGGGGACCCAGTACTTC.

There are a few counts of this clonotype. The CDR3 DNA sequence: TGTGCCAGCAGTTCCTCCGGGACAGGGACCTATGGCTACACCTTC. This gives the protein CASSSSGTGTYGYTF. This chain uses TRBV6-5 with TRBJ1-2; TRBD1 agrees at 9 bases. The germline V gene encodes CDR1 MNHEY and CDR2 SVGAGI. The V gene end was trimmed by 4 bases and the J gene end by 4 bases; junction bases not matched to a gene: 7. The CDR3 extends over 15 amino acids.

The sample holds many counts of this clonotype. CDR3: CASSLGGAGSKNTEAFF. CDR3 coding DNA: TGTGCCAGCAGCTTAGGGGGGGCAGGGTCTAAGAACACTGAAGCTTTCTTT. The genes are TRBV7-2 and TRBJ1-1; perhaps TRBD1 as D (6 bases). Trimming took off 1 base at V and 1 base at J, with 16 bases between the two ends. The CDR3 spans 17 residues. The germline gives CDR1 SGHTA, CDR2 FQGNSA. The full variable domain, rest sourced from reference TRBV7-2 and TRBJ1-1, is GAGVSQSPSNKVTEKGKDVELRCDPISGHTALYWYRQSLGQGLEFLIYFQGNSAPDKSGLPSDRFSAERTGGSVSTLTIQRTQQEDSAVYLCASSLGGAGSKNTEAFFGQGTRLTVV.

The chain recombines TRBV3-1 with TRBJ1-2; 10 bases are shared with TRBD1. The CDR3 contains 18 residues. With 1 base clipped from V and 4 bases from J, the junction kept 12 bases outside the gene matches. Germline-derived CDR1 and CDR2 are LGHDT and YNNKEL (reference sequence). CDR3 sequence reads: CASSQGGHGTGAVYGYTF. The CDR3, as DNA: TGTGCCAGCAGCCAAGGGGGTCACGGGACAGGGGCCGTCTATGGCTACACCTTC.

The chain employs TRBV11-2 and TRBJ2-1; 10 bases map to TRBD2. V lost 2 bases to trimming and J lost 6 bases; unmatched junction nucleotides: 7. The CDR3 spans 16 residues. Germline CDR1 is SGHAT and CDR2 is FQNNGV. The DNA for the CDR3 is TGTGCCAGCAGCTTATGGCAGCGGGAGGGCATCAATGAGCAGTTCTTC. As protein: CASSLWQREGINEQFF.

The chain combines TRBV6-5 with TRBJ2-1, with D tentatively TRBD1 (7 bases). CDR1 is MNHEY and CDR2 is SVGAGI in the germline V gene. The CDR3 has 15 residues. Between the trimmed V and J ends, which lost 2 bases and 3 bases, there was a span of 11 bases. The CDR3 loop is CASSYLQGGYNEQFF. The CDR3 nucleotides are TGTGCCAGCAGTTACCTCCAGGGGGGCTACAATGAGCAGTTCTTC.

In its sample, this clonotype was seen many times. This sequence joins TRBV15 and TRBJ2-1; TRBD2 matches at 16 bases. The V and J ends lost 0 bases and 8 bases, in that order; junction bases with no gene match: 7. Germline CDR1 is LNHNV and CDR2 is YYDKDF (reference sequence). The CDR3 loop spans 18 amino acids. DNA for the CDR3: TGTGCCACCAGCAGAGAGGGACTAGCGGGAGGGAGTTGGGATGAGCAGTTCTTC. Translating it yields CATSREGLAGGSWDEQFF.

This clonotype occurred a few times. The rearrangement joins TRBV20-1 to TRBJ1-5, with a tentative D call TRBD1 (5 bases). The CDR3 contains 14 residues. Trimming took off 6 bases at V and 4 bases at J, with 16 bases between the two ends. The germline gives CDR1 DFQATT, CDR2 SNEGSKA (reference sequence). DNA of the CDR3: TGCAGTGCGAAGGGCAGGGCGAGGAATCAGCCCCAGCATTTT. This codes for CSAKGRARNQPQHF.

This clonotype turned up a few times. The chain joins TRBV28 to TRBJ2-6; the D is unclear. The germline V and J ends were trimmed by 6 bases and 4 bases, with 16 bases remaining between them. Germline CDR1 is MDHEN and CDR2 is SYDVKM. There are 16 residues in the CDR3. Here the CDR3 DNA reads TGTGCCAGCAGCTACTCGCTGGGGTTCGGGGCCAACGTCCTGACTTTC. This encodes CASSYSLGFGANVLTF.

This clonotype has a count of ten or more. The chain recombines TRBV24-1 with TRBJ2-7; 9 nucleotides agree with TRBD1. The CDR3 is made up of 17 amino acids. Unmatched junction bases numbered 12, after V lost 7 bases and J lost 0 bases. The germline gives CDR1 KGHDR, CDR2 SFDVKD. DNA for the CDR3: TGTGCCACCAGCCCGACAACCGGGACAGGGAGCTCCTACGAGCAGTACTTC. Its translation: CATSPTTGTGSSYEQYF.

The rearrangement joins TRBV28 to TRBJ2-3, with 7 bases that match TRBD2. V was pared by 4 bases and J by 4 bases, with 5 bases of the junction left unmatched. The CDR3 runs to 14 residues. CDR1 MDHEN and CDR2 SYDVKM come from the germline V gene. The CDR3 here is CASSSGGPPDTQYF. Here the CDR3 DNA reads TGTGCCAGCAGTTCGGGGGGTCCTCCAGATACGCAGTATTTT.